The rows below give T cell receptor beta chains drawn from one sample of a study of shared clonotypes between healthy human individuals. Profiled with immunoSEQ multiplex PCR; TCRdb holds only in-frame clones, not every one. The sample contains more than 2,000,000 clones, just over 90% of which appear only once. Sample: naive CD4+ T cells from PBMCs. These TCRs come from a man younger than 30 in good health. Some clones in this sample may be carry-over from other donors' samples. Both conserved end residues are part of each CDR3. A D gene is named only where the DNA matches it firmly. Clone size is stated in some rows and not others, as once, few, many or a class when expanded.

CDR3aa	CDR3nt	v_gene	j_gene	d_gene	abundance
CASSLSGTVGQPQHF	TGTGCCAGCAGTTTGTCAGGGACGGTCGGGCAGCCCCAGCATTTT	TRBV6-5	TRBJ1-5	NA	once
CAISGQGDSTDTQYF	TGTGCCATCAGTGGACAGGGTGACAGCACAGATACGCAGTATTTT	TRBV10-3	TRBJ2-3	TRBD1	once
CASSLMGPYEQYF	TGCGCCAGCAGCTTGATGGGACCCTACGAGCAGTACTTC	TRBV5-1	TRBJ2-7	NA	NA
CASKVAGEYNEQFF	TGTGCCAGCAAGGTAGCGGGAGAATACAATGAGCAGTTCTTC	TRBV7-2	TRBJ2-1	TRBD2	NA
CASSLVEGMEQFF	TGTGCCAGCAGCTTAGTTGAGGGGATGGAGCAGTTCTTC	TRBV7-9	TRBJ2-1	NA	once
CASSARTGYEQYF	TGTGCCAGCAGCGCCAGGACAGGCTACGAGCAGTACTTC	TRBV7-2	TRBJ2-7	TRBD1	NA
CASSYGLAPLDTEAFF	TGTGCCAGCAGTTACGGCTTGGCCCCTTTGGACACTGAAGCTTTCTTT	TRBV6-5	TRBJ1-1	NA	NA
CASSLSPDSNEQFF	TGTGCCAGCAGTTTATCCCCCGACAGTAATGAGCAGTTCTTC	TRBV28	TRBJ2-1	NA	once
CASSSRLLNNEQFF	TGTGCCAGCAGTTCGCGACTACTCAACAATGAGCAGTTCTTC	TRBV27	TRBJ2-1	NA	NA
CASRRTGGPPNEQFF	TGTGCCAGCAGGAGAACGGGAGGGCCCCCTAATGAGCAGTTCTTC	TRBV7-3	TRBJ2-1	TRBD2	NA
CASNAGTLNTGELFF	TGTGCCAGTAACGCCGGGACACTAAACACCGGGGAGCTGTTTTTT	TRBV19	TRBJ2-2	NA	NA
CASGDTVPSEQYF	TGCGCCAGCGGGGATACTGTTCCTTCCGAGCAGTACTTC	TRBV5-1	TRBJ2-7	NA	NA
CASRSSMGVTLGEQYF	TGTGCCAGCAGGTCCTCAATGGGCGTGACACTTGGCGAGCAGTACTTC	TRBV28	TRBJ2-7	NA	NA
CASSPGLYTTSEQYF	TGTGCCAGCAGTCCCGGACTGTACACAACCTCCGAGCAGTACTTC	TRBV6-5	TRBJ2-7	NA	NA
CASSLRGTYNEQFF	TGCGCCAGCAGCTTGCGCGGGACCTACAATGAGCAGTTCTTC	TRBV5-1	TRBJ2-1	NA	NA
CASNLDRDYYNEQFF	TGTGCCAGCAACCTAGACAGGGATTATTACAATGAGCAGTTCTTC	TRBV5-6	TRBJ2-1	TRBD1	NA
CASNPGTGVHRVYEQYF	TGTGCCAGTAATCCCGGGACAGGGGTCCATAGGGTCTACGAGCAGTACTTC	TRBV19	TRBJ2-7	TRBD1	NA
CASREQETQYF	TGTGCCAGCAGAGAACAAGAGACCCAGTACTTC	TRBV27	TRBJ2-5	NA	NA
CASSLRGDATGELFF	TGCGCCAGCAGCTTGCGGGGGGACGCCACCGGGGAGCTGTTTTTT	TRBV5-1	TRBJ2-2	TRBD2	NA
CASSLGYPSTDTQYF	TGCGCCAGCAGCTTGGGGTACCCTAGCACAGATACGCAGTATTTT	TRBV5-1	TRBJ2-3	NA	NA
CASSSFSLNTDTQYF	TGTGCCAGCAGCTCCTTTAGCCTTAACACAGATACGCAGTATTTT	TRBV7-3	TRBJ2-3	NA	NA
CASSPEGLAGGSDTQYF	TGTGCCAGCAGCCCAGAGGGACTAGCGGGAGGGTCAGATACGCAGTATTTT	TRBV4-2	TRBJ2-3	TRBD2	NA
CAWSGGQGALYPYEQYF	TGTGCCTGGAGCGGGGGACAGGGGGCCCTCTACCCCTACGAGCAGTACTTC	TRBV30	TRBJ2-7	TRBD1	NA
CASSGDSYQPQHF	TGTGCCAGCAGCGGGGACAGCTATCAGCCCCAGCATTTT	TRBV9	TRBJ1-5	TRBD1	NA
CASSPGTSGTTGELFF	TGTGCCAGCTCACCTGGGACTAGCGGGACTACCGGGGAGCTGTTTTTT	TRBV18	TRBJ2-2	TRBD2	NA
CASSTNYGYTF	TGTGCCAGCAGCACTAACTATGGCTACACCTTC	TRBV28	TRBJ1-2	NA	NA
CASSVRDRVTEAFF	TGTGCCAGCAGCGTCCGGGACAGGGTGACTGAAGCTTTCTTT	TRBV9	TRBJ1-1	TRBD1	NA
CASSPQADGRRRGYTF	TGTGCCAGCAGCCCTCAGGCGGACGGGAGAAGAAGGGGCTACACCTTC	TRBV28	TRBJ1-2	NA	once
CASSVGLAGGGETQYF	TGTGCCAGCAGCGTTGGACTAGCGGGAGGGGGAGAGACCCAGTACTTC	TRBV9	TRBJ2-5	TRBD2	once
CASSQGLVRSEKLFF	TGTGCCAGCAGCCAAGGCCTGGTTCGCAGTGAAAAACTGTTTTTT	TRBV14	TRBJ1-4	NA	NA
CASSLAWEGAEAFF	TGTGCCAGCAGTTTGGCGTGGGAGGGGGCTGAAGCTTTCTTT	TRBV28	TRBJ1-1	NA	NA
CASIAAGNYNEQFF	TGTGCCAGCATTGCAGCGGGAAATTACAATGAGCAGTTCTTC	TRBV6-1	TRBJ2-1	TRBD2	NA